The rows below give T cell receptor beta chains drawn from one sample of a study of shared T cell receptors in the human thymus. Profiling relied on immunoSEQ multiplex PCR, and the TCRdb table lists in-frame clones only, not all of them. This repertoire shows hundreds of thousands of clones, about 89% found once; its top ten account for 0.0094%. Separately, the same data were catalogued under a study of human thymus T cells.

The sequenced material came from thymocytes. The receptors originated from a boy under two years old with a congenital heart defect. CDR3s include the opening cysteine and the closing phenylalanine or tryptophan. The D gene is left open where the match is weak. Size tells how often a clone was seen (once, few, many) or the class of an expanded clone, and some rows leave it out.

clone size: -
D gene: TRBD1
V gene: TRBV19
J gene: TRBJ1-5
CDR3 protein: CASSTPVRDRWVDQPQHF
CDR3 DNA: TGTGCCAGTAGTACACCGGTCCGGGACAGGTGGGTGGATCAGCCCCAGCATTTT

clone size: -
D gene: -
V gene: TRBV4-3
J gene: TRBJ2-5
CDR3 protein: CASSQEWYQVNETQYF
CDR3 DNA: TGCGCCAGCAGCCAAGAGTGGTATCAGGTTAACGAGACCCAGTACTTC

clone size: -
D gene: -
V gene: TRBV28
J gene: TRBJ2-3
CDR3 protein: CASSFSSSSTDTQYF
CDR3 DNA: TGTGCCAGCAGTTTTAGCAGTTCTAGCACAGATACGCAGTATTTT

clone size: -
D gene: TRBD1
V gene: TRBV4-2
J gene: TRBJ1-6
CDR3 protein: CASSQDRQGDNSPLHF
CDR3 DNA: TGTGCCAGCAGCCAAGATCGGCAGGGGGATAATTCACCCCTCCACTTT

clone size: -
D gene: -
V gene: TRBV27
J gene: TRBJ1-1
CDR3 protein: CASRPPGGTEAFF
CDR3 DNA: TGTGCCAGCAGACCCCCGGGGGGCACTGAAGCTTTCTTT

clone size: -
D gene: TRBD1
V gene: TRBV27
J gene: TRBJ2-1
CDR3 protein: CASSLIWGDRGHEQFF
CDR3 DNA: TGTGCCAGCAGTTTAATTTGGGGAGACAGGGGTCATGAGCAGTTCTTC

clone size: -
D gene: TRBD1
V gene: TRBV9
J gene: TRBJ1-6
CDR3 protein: CASSSSGTVNSPLHF
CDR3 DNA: TGTGCCAGCAGCTCCTCCGGGACAGTTAATTCCCCCCTCCACTTT

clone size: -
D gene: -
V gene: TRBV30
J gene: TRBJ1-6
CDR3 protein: CAWSDSSYNSPLHF
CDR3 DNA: TGTGCCTGGTCGGACAGCTCCTATAATTCACCCCTCCACTTT

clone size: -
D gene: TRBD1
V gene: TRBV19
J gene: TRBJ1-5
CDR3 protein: CASSPRPDRVHQPQHF
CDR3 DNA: TGTGCCAGTAGTCCACGACCCGACAGGGTGCATCAGCCCCAGCATTTT

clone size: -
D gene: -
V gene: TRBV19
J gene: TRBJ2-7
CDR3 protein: CASSINSRSSYEQYF
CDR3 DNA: TGTGCCAGTAGTATTAATAGTCGGAGCTCCTACGAGCAGTACTTC

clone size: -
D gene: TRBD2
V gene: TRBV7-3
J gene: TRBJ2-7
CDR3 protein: CASSPHLNRLAGPIGEQYF
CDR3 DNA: TGTGCCAGCAGCCCCCACTTAAACCGACTAGCGGGGCCCATCGGCGAGCAGTACTTC

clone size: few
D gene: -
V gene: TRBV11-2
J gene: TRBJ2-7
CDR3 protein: CASRQRTAESYEQYF
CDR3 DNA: TGTGCCAGCAGACAGAGGACAGCCGAATCCTACGAGCAGTACTTC

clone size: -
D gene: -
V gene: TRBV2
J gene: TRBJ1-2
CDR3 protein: CASRHLWGYTF
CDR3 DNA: TGTGCCAGCAGGCATCTATGGGGCTACACCTTC

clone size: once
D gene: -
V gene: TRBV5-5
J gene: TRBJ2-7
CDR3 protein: CASSLDRIRVGYEQYF
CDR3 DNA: TGTGCCAGCAGCTTGGACAGAATAAGAGTTGGGTACGAGCAGTACTTC

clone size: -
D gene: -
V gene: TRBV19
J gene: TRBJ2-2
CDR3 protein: CASTGTPYGELFF
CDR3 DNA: TGTGCCAGTACTGGGACTCCCTACGGGGAGCTGTTTTTT